The sequence of this TCR beta chain was determined in a study of T cells after yellow fever vaccination. Findings of the study overall: The booster saw the reappearance of most primary-vaccination clones (roughly 95% CD4, roughly 90% CD8). A small share of clonotypes appeared in both CD4 and CD8 compartments. Although the secondary response was weaker, it peaked faster, at day 5 versus 15.

UMIs and a universal primer site were added when TCR cDNA was made by 5'RACE template switching. TCRdb itself ran the 5' RACE reads through MiXCR, one entry per CDR3 protein. The sample shows about 580,000 distinct CDR3 sequences, roughly a sixth of them seen only once. A few counts support this clonotype. Its antigen remains unidentified. The CDR3 has 17 residues. CDR1 is SGHTA, CDR2 FQGNSA, per germline. J gave up 1 base and V 8 bases, and 14 bases lay outside the gene matches. The chain has TRBV7-2 and TRBJ1-2; 9 bases are a match to TRBD1. The clonotype was recovered from a man between 18 and 29 years old who received the YFV17D yellow fever vaccine. The sequenced sample was PBMCs, obtained less than 6 days after the first yellow fever vaccination. The CDR3 DNA sequence: TGTGCCAGCGGGGACCTAGGACAGGGGCGCTTTAACTATGGCTACACCTTC. Its protein product is CASGDLGQGRFNYGYTF. Based on the CDR3 plus reference TRBV7-2 and TRBJ1-2, the full variable domain is GAGVSQSPSNKVTEKGKDVELRCDPISGHTALYWYRQSLGQGLEFLIYFQGNSAPDKSGLPSDRFSAERTGGSVSTLTIQRTQQEDSAVYLCASGDLGQGRFNYGYTFGSGTRLTVV.